These T cell receptor beta chains were read from a single sample in a study of identical twins. TCRdb re-analysed the 5' RACE reads in MiXCR, keeping a single row per CDR3 protein. This repertoire shows some 660,000 distinct CDR3 sequences, 8.6% found once; its top ten account for roughly 0.9%. The same data also contributed to another study, on yellow fever vaccine responses in identical twins.

Sequencing was performed on PBMCs. These receptors came from a woman aged 18-30 years in good health. Each CDR3 is given with its conserved first and last residue. Fields, in order: D gene, clone size, V gene, J gene, CDR3 DNA, CDR3 protein. D genes are given only for firm matches. Size is stated for part of the rows, as once, few or many counts, or as a class when the clone is expanded.

D: .
size: .
V: TRBV15
J: TRBJ2-3
DNA: TGTGCCACCAGCAGAGCTCCCGGGACTTCCCTCCTCACAGATACGCAGTATTTT
CDR3: CATSRAPGTSLLTDTQYF

D: .
size: .
V: TRBV6-2/TRBV6-3
J: TRBJ2-6
DNA: TGTGCCGGGGGCTCGGGGGCCAACGTCCTGACTTTC
CDR3: CAGGSGANVLTF

D: .
size: few
V: TRBV6-5
J: TRBJ1-2
DNA: TGTGCCAGCAGTTACGCTCAGGGACCTAACTATGGCTACACCTTC
CDR3: CASSYAQGPNYGYTF

D: .
size: .
V: TRBV20-1
J: TRBJ2-1
DNA: TGCAGTGGGTCTGACCCCCCCTCCTACAATGAGCAGTTCTTC
CDR3: CSGSDPPSYNEQFF

D: TRBD1
size: many
V: TRBV20-1
J: TRBJ2-7
DNA: TGCAGTGCTATGCGTCCGACAGGGGCCTACGAGCAGTACTTC
CDR3: CSAMRPTGAYEQYF

D: .
size: many
V: TRBV12-3/TRBV12-4
J: TRBJ2-1
DNA: TGTGCCAGCAGTGGCCCGGGACTGGGGTACAATGAGCAGTTCTTC
CDR3: CASSGPGLGYNEQFF

D: .
size: few
V: TRBV7-8
J: TRBJ2-1
DNA: TGTGCCAGCAGCTTAGCGCAGGAGGGTGAGCAGTTCTTC
CDR3: CASSLAQEGEQFF

D: .
size: .
V: TRBV11-2
J: TRBJ1-4
DNA: TGTGCCAGCAGCCGAACCCAGGGTAATGAAAAACTGTTTTTT
CDR3: CASSRTQGNEKLFF

D: .
size: many
V: TRBV7-2
J: TRBJ2-2
DNA: TGTGCCAGCAGCTTAGGGACGGAACCAACCGGGGAGCTGTTTTTT
CDR3: CASSLGTEPTGELFF

D: TRBD2
size: .
V: TRBV3-1
J: TRBJ2-1
DNA: TGTGCCAGCAGCCAAGATACTAGCGGGAACAATGAGCAGTTCTTC
CDR3: CASSQDTSGNNEQFF

D: .
size: .
V: TRBV7-9
J: TRBJ1-1
DNA: TGTGCCAGCAGCCTAGAGGCGGCTGAAGCTTTCTTT
CDR3: CASSLEAAEAFF

D: TRBD2
size: .
V: TRBV11-2
J: TRBJ2-3
DNA: TGTGCCAGCAGCACGTTACTTGGGGTAGCGGGGGGAGCCACAGATACGCAGTATTTT
CDR3: CASSTLLGVAGGATDTQYF

D: TRBD2
size: many
V: TRBV5-1
J: TRBJ2-7
DNA: TGCGCCAGCAGCTTGGCTGGACTAGAAAACTACGAGCAGTACTTC
CDR3: CASSLAGLENYEQYF

D: TRBD2
size: few
V: TRBV27
J: TRBJ2-1
DNA: TGTGCCAGCAGTTTATCGGGACTAGTCCGGAATGAGCAGTTCTTC
CDR3: CASSLSGLVRNEQFF

D: TRBD1
size: .
V: TRBV5-1
J: TRBJ2-1
DNA: TGCGCCAGCAGAGACGGGACAGCTTACAATGAGCAGTTCTTC
CDR3: CASRDGTAYNEQFF

D: .
size: few
V: TRBV30
J: TRBJ2-3
DNA: TGTGCCTGGAGTATGGACAACTTTTTGAGCACAGATACGCAGTATTTT
CDR3: CAWSMDNFLSTDTQYF

D: TRBD1
size: few
V: TRBV6-1
J: TRBJ2-4
DNA: TGTGCCAGCAGCTCCGCTCTCGACAGGGTCGTGGACATTCAGTACTTC
CDR3: CASSSALDRVVDIQYF

D: .
size: few
V: TRBV6-1
J: TRBJ1-4
DNA: TGTGCCAGCAGCCACGGAGGGGCTGAAAAACTGTTTTTT
CDR3: CASSHGGAEKLFF

D: TRBD2
size: .
V: TRBV7-3
J: TRBJ2-1
DNA: TGTGCCAGCAGCTCCCAGGCGGGGGGTTTTTATGAGCAGTTCTTC
CDR3: CASSSQAGGFYEQFF

D: TRBD2
size: .
V: TRBV6-1
J: TRBJ2-7
DNA: TGTGCCAGCAGTACGACAGTTGGGGACTACGGCGAGCAGTACTTC
CDR3: CASSTTVGDYGEQYF

D: TRBD2
size: few
V: TRBV20-1
J: TRBJ2-7
DNA: TGCAGTGCCCCGTACGGGGGGGGAGCCTACGAGCAGTACTTC
CDR3: CSAPYGGGAYEQYF

D: TRBD1
size: few
V: TRBV29-1
J: TRBJ2-1
DNA: TGCAGCGTGGACCGGGACAGCAGTACCAATGAGCAGTTCTTC
CDR3: CSVDRDSSTNEQFF

D: .
size: many
V: TRBV7-2
J: TRBJ2-3
DNA: TGTGCCTCCCGGGTAGAATACACAGATACGCAGTATTTT
CDR3: CASRVEYTDTQYF

D: TRBD2
size: many
V: TRBV20-1
J: TRBJ2-4
DNA: TGCAGTGCTAGGGCACTAGCGGGAGAGGGGAGCATTCAGTACTTC
CDR3: CSARALAGEGSIQYF

D: .
size: few
V: TRBV10-3
J: TRBJ2-1
DNA: TGTGCCACGTACAGGGCGGGCAATGAGCAGTTCTTC
CDR3: CATYRAGNEQFF

D: TRBD2
size: .
V: TRBV7-9
J: TRBJ2-7
DNA: TGTGCCAGCACCTCCGGGACTAGCGGGACCTACGAGCAGTACTTC
CDR3: CASTSGTSGTYEQYF

D: .
size: few
V: TRBV29-1
J: TRBJ2-5
DNA: TGCAGCGTGTCTAAGAGCCTTGGGGAGACCCAGTACTTC
CDR3: CSVSKSLGETQYF

D: .
size: few
V: TRBV7-9
J: TRBJ1-1
DNA: TGTGCCAGCAGTGAGGTTTCGAACACTGAAGCTTTCTTT
CDR3: CASSEVSNTEAFF

D: TRBD2
size: few
V: TRBV29-1
J: TRBJ2-1
DNA: TGCAGCGTGGGACTAGCGGGAGAGGGGCAGTTCTTC
CDR3: CSVGLAGEGQFF

D: .
size: .
V: TRBV6-2/TRBV6-3
J: TRBJ2-3
DNA: TGTGCCAGCAGACGGGACAACACAGATACGCAGTATTTT
CDR3: CASRRDNTDTQYF

D: .
size: .
V: TRBV20-1
J: TRBJ2-1
DNA: TGCAGTGCTAGAGCTCGTTTGACCTACAATGAGCAGTTCTTC
CDR3: CSARARLTYNEQFF

D: .
size: many
V: TRBV29-1
J: TRBJ2-5
DNA: TGCAGCGTTTCCCTGACGGTCCAAGAGACCCAGTACTTC
CDR3: CSVSLTVQETQYF

D: .
size: many
V: TRBV20-1
J: TRBJ2-7
DNA: TGCAGTGCTGATACGGCAGGGACCTACGAGCAGTACTTC
CDR3: CSADTAGTYEQYF

D: .
size: many
V: TRBV10-3
J: TRBJ1-1
DNA: TGTGCCATCAGTGAGTCGCACGGATTGAACACTGAAGCTTTCTTT
CDR3: CAISESHGLNTEAFF

D: .
size: many
V: TRBV28
J: TRBJ2-1
DNA: TGTGCCAGCAGTCAACCGGGGGAATCGAAGAGCTCCTACAATGAGCAGTTCTTC
CDR3: CASSQPGESKSSYNEQFF

D: .
size: many
V: TRBV29-1
J: TRBJ2-2
DNA: TGCAGCGCACAGGAGGGCGGGGAGCTGTTTTTT
CDR3: CSAQEGGELFF

D: TRBD2
size: few
V: TRBV7-7
J: TRBJ2-1
DNA: TGTGCTAGCAGCTTAACACTAGCGGTCGACTCGTCCTACAATGAGCAGTTCTTC
CDR3: CASSLTLAVDSSYNEQFF

D: .
size: many
V: TRBV7-9
J: TRBJ2-7
DNA: .
CDR3: CASSFFGDGGGVYEQYF

D: .
size: .
V: TRBV5-1
J: TRBJ1-2
DNA: TGCGCCAGCAGCTTGGTGGCCCCCGCCCGGGGCTATGGCTACACCTTC
CDR3: CASSLVAPARGYGYTF

D: .
size: .
V: TRBV2
J: TRBJ2-1
DNA: TGTGCCAGCAGTGAAGAAAACGGCTACAATGAGCAGTTCTTC
CDR3: CASSEENGYNEQFF